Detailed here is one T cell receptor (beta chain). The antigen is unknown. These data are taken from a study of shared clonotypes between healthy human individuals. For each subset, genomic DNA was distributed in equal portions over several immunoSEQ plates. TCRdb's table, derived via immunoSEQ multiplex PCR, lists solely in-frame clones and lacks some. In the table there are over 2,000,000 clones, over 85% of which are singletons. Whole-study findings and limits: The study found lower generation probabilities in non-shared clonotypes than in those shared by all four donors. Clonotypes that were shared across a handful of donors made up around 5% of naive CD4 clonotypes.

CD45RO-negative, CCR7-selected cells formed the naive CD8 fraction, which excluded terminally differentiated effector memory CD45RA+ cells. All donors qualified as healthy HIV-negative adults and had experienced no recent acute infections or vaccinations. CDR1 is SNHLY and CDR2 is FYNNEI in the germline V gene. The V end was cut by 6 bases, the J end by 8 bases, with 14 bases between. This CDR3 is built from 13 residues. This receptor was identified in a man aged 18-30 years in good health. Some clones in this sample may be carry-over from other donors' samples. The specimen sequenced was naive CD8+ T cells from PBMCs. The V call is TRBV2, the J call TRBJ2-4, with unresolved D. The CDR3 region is CASRKEARDIQYF. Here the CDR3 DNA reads TGTGCCAGCAGGAAAGAAGCTAGGGACATTCAGTACTTC.